In this sample, the clone carrying this TCR beta chain turned up a few times. Its target is not known. A second PCR of about 6 to 12 cycles used a sample-barcoded 5' primer and a J-beta primer mix. Every cDNA was tagged by a template-switch adaptor with 12 random nucleotides. TCRdb re-analysed the 5' RACE reads in MiXCR, keeping a single row per CDR3 protein. Of hundreds of thousands of distinct CDR3 sequences in the sample, around 45% are singletons; the top ten hold 15% to 20%. The sample is drawn from a study of blood T cells in healthy people across ages. Notes on the study in general: Since the PBMCs were unsorted, naive and antigen-experienced cells could not be conclusively compared. Versus aged donors, long-lived donors had higher diversity and more naive CD4+ cells. Observed TCR beta diversity per million T cells went down as age went up. This fall followed a roughly linear course with age.

The germline V gene encodes CDR1 SGHRS and CDR2 YFSETQ. V shed 8 bases and J 3 bases; nucleotides not matched to a gene: 9. CDR3 length equals 14 residues. The chain is built from TRBV5-1 and TRBJ2-5; 8 nucleotides align to TRBD1. The sample was blood. The TCR comes from a man older than 75 in good health. The CDR3 loop is CASRQGLGEETQYF. The CDR3 bases are TGCGCCAGTCGACAGGGGTTAGGGGAAGAGACCCAGTACTTC. The full variable domain, its missing parts supplied by reference TRBV5-1 and TRBJ2-5, is KAGVTQTPRYLIKTRGQQVTLSCSPISGHRSVSWYQQTPGQGLQFLFEYFSETQRNKGNFPGRFSGRQFSNSRSEMNVSTLELGDSALYLCASRQGLGEETQYFGPGTRLLVL.